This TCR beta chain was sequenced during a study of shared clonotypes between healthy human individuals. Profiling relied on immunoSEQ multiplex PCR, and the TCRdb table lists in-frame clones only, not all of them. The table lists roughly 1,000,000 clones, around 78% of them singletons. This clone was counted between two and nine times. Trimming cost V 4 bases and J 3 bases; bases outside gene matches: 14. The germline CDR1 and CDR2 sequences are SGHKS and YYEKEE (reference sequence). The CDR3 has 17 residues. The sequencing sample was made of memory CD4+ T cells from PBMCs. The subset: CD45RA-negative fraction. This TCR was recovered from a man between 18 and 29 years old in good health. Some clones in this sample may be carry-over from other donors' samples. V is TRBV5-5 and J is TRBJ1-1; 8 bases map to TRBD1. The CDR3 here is CASSGVQGANLDTEAFF. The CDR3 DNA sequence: TGTGCCAGCAGCGGGGTGCAGGGGGCGAATTTGGACACTGAAGCTTTCTTT.